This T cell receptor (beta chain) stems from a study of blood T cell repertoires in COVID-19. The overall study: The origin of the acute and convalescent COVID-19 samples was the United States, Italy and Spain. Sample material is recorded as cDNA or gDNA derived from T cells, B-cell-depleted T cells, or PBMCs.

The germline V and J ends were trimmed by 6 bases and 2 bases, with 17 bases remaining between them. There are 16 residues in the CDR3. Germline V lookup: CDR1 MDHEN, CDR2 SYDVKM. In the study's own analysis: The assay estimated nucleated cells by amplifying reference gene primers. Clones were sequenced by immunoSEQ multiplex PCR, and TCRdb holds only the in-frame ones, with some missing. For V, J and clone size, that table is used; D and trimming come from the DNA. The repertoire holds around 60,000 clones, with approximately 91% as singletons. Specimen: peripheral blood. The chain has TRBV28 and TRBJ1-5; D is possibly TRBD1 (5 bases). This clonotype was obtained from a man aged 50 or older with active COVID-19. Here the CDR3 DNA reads TGTGCCAGCAGGCCACGTGGGGCAGGTGGCAATCAGCCCCAGCATTTT. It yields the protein CASRPRGAGGNQPQHF. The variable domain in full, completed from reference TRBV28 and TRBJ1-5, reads DVKVTQSSRYLVKRTGEKVFLECVQDMDHENMFWYRQDPGLGLRLIYFSYDVKMKEKGDIPEGYSVSREKKERFSLILESASTNQTSMYLCASRPRGAGGNQPQHFGDGTRLSIL.